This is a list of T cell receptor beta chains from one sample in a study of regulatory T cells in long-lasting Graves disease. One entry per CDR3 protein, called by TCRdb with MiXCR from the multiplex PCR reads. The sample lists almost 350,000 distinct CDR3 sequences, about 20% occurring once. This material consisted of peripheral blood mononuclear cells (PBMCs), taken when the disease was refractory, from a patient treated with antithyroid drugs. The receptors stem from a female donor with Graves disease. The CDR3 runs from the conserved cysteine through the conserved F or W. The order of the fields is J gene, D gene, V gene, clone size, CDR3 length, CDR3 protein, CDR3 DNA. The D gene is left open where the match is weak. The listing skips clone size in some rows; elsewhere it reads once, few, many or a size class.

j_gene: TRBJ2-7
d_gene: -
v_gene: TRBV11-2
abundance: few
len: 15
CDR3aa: CASSLGRSKNYEQYF
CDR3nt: TGTGCCAGCAGCTTAGGACGGAGCAAAAACTACGAGCAGTACTTC

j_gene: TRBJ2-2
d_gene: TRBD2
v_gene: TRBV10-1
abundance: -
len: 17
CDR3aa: CASGGTSGRRVTGELFF
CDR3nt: TGCGCCAGCGGCGGGACTAGCGGGAGACGGGTCACCGGGGAGCTGTTTTTT

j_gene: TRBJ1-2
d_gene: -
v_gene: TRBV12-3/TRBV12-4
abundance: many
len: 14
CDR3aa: CASRSSTVNYGYTF
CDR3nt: TGTGCCAGCAGATCGTCGACAGTTAACTATGGCTACACCTTC

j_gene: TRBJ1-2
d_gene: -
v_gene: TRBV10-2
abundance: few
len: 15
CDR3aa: CASSEQDSRLYGYTF
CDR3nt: TGCGCCAGCAGTGAGCAGGACAGTAGACTCTATGGCTACACCTTC

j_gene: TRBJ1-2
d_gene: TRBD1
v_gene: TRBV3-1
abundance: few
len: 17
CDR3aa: CASSQERPRDRGRGYTF
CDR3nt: TGTGCCAGCAGCCAAGAACGTCCTCGGGACAGGGGACGGGGCTACACCTTC

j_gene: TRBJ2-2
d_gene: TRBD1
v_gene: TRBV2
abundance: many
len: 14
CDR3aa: CASSEAGGTGELFF
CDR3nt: TGTGCCAGCAGTGAGGCAGGGGGCACCGGGGAGCTGTTTTTT

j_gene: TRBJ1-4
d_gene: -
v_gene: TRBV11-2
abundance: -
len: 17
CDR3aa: CASSLLAVGRGNEKLFF
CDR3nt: TGTGCCAGCAGCCTCCTAGCGGTGGGTCGGGGAAATGAAAAACTGTTTTTT

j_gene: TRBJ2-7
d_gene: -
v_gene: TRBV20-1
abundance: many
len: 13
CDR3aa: CSAGERGVDEQYF
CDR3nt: TGCAGTGCCGGTGAAAGGGGCGTCGACGAGCAGTACTTC

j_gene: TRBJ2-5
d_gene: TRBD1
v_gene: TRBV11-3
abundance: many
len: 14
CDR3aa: CASSVPGTEETQYF
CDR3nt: TGTGCCAGCAGCGTACCCGGGACAGAAGAGACCCAGTACTTC

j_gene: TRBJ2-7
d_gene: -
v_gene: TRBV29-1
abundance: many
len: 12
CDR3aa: CSVEGDSYEQYF
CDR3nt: TGCAGCGTGGAGGGGGACTCCTACGAGCAGTACTTC

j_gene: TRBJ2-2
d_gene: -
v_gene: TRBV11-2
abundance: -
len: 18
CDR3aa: CASSKRLGGGGPTGELFF
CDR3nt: TGTGCCAGCAGCAAAAGGCTTGGCGGTGGGGGCCCCACCGGGGAGCTGTTTTTT

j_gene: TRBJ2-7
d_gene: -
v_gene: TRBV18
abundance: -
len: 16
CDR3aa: CASSLTKGHRTYEQYF
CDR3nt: TGTGCCAGCTCACTGACCAAGGGACATCGGACTTACGAGCAGTACTTC

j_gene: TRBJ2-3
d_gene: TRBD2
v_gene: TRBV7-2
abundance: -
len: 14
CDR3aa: CASSLQGGGDTQYF
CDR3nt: TGTGCCAGCAGCTTACAGGGCGGGGGGGATACGCAGTATTTT

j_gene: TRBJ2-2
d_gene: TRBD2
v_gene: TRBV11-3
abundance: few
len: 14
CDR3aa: CASKRLAGTGELFF
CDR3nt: TGTGCCAGCAAGCGACTAGCGGGGACCGGGGAGCTGTTTTTT

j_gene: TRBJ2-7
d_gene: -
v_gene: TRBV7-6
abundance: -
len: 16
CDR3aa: CASSPGIRGKLYEQYF
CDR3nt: TGTGCCAGCAGCCCGGGGATACGAGGAAAGCTCTACGAGCAGTACTTC

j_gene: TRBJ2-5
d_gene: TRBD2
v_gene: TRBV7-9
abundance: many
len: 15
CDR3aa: CASSSTRGAQETQYF
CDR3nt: TGTGCCAGCAGCTCTACGCGGGGGGCCCAAGAGACCCAGTACTTC

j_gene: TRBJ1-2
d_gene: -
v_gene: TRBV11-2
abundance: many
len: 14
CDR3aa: CASSLGREFGGYTF
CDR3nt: TGTGCCAGCAGCTTAGGTCGGGAGTTTGGTGGCTACACCTTC

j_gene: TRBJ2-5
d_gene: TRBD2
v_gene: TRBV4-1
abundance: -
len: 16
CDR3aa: CASSLNGGGHQETQYF
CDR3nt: TGCGCCAGCAGCCTTAATGGCGGGGGTCACCAGGAGACCCAGTACTTC

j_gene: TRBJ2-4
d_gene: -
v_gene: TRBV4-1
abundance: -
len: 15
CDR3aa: CASSQVRVSKNIQYF
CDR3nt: TGCGCCAGCAGCCAAGTTCGAGTAAGCAAAAACATTCAGTACTTC

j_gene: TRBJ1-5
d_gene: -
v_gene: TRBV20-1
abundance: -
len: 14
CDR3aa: CSARVGVSNQPQHF
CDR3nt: TGCAGTGCTAGGGTCGGGGTAAGCAATCAGCCCCAGCATTTT

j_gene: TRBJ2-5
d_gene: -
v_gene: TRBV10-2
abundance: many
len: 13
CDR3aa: CASNEPGRETQYF
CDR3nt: TGCGCCAGCAACGAACCGGGACGGGAGACCCAGTACTTC

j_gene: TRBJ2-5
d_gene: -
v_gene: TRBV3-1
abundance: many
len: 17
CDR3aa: CASSQDRWDANGETQYF
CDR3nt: TGTGCCAGCAGCCAAGATAGGTGGGATGCCAACGGAGAGACCCAGTACTTC

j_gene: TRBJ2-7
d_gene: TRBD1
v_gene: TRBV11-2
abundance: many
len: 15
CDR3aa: CASSLPGQGIFEQYF
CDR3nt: TGTGCCAGCAGCCTACCTGGACAGGGGATCTTCGAGCAGTACTTC

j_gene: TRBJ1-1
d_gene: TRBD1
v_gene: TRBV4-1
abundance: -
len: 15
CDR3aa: CASSQDWQGDTEAFF
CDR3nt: TGCGCCAGCAGCCAAGATTGGCAGGGGGACACTGAAGCTTTCTTT

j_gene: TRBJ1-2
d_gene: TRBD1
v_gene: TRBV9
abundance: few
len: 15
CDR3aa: CASSDRDRGRGGYTF
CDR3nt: TGTGCCAGCAGCGACCGGGACAGGGGACGTGGTGGCTACACCTTC

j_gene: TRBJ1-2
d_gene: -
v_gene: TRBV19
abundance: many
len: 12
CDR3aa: CASSIGGGSYTF
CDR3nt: TGTGCCAGTAGTATAGGCGGAGGGAGCTACACCTTC

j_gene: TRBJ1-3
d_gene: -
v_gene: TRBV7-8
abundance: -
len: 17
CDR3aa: CASSPAGTNPLFDTIYF
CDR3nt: TGTGCCAGCAGCCCCGCCGGGACAAACCCTCTCTTTGACACCATATATTTT

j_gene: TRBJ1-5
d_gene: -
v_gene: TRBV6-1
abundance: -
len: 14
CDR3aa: CASRAAGDNQPQHF
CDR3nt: TGTGCCAGCAGGGCGGCAGGGGACAATCAGCCCCAGCATTTT

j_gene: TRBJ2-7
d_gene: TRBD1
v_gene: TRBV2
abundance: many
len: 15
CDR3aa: CASSAQTGGGYEQYF
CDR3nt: TGTGCCAGCAGCGCTCAGACAGGGGGGGGCTACGAGCAGTACTTC

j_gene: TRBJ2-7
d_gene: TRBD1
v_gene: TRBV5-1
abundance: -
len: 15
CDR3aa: CASTQGDGRVYEQYF
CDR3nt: TGCGCCAGCACTCAGGGGGACGGCCGAGTATACGAGCAGTACTTC

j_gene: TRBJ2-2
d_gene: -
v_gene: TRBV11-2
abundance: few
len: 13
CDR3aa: CATHFGGRGELFF
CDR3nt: TGTGCCACCCATTTTGGGGGACGAGGGGAGCTGTTTTTT

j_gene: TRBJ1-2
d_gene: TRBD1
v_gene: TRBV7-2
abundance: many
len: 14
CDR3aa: CASSPGDRNYGYTF
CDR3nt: TGTGCCAGCAGCCCGGGGGACAGGAACTATGGCTACACCTTC

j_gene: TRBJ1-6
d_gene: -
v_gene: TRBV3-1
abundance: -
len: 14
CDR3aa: CASSQRESNSPLHF
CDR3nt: TGTGCCAGCAGCCAGAGGGAAAGTAATTCACCCCTCCACTTT

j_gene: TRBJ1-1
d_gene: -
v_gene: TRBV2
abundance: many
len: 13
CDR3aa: CASRAGARTEAFF
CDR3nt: TGTGCCAGCAGGGCAGGGGCACGCACTGAAGCTTTCTTT

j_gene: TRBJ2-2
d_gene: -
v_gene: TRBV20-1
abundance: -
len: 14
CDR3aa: CSAPIWASTGELFF
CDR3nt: TGCAGTGCTCCCATATGGGCCTCCACCGGGGAGCTGTTTTTT

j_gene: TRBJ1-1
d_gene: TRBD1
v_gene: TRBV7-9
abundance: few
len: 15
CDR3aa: CASSGGQGLNTEAFF
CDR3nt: TGTGCCAGCAGCGGCGGACAGGGCCTGAACACTGAAGCTTTCTTT

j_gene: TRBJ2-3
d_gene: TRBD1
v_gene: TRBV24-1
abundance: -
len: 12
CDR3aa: CATGQGADTQYF
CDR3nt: TGTGCCACAGGACAGGGAGCAGATACGCAGTATTTT

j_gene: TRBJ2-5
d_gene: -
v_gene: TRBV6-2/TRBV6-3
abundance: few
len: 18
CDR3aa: CASSRVTGGSPTQETQYF
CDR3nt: TGTGCCAGCAGCCGCGTGACAGGCGGGTCCCCCACTCAAGAGACCCAGTACTTC